These 23 T cell receptor beta chains were all obtained from the same sample, sequenced in a study of shared clonotypes between healthy human individuals. Here immunoSEQ multiplex PCR was the method, and the copy in TCRdb shows in-frame clones only, minus some. The sample has over a million clones; approximately 98% are singletons. What was sequenced was naive CD4+ T cells sorted from blood. Subset denoted: CD45RA+ positively selected. The receptors come from a man aged 25 to 40 in good health.

CDR3 sequence reads: CASSLADTPYEQYF. In DNA, the CDR3 is TGTGCCAGCAGCTTAGCCGACACCCCCTACGAGCAGTACTTC. This sequence joins TRBV7-6 and TRBJ2-7, with D unresolved. CDR1 and CDR2 from the germline V gene are SGHVS and FNYEAQ. The CDR3 loop spans 14 amino acids. Trimming shortened V by 0 bases and J by 2 bases, and 8 bases separated the two germline ends.

J is TRBJ2-1 and V is TRBV25-1; possible D gene TRBD1, 5 bases. CDR3 length: 11 amino acids. Trimming took 1 base from V and 13 from J, leaving 8 bases between them. Germline V gene sequence: CDR1 MGHDK, CDR2 SYGVNS. The CDR3 nucleotides are TGTGCCAGCAGTGAATTAGACAGCCAGTTCTTC. This translates into CASSELDSQFF.

The chain has TRBV19 and TRBJ1-5; D gene unclear. V was clipped by 7 bases and J by 2 bases, with 9 bases between them. The CDR3 runs to 13 residues. The germline V gene encodes CDR1 LNHDA and CDR2 SQIVND (reference sequence). The CDR3 DNA reads as TGTGCCAGTAAAGGGAGTGGCAATCAGCCCCAGCATTTT. It is translated as CASKGSGNQPQHF.

The rearrangement links TRBV28 to TRBJ2-7; maybe TRBD2 (5 bases). This CDR3 is built from 14 residues. CDR1 is MDHEN and CDR2 is SYDVKM in the germline V gene. Trimming shortened V by 5 bases and J by 9 bases, and 20 bases separated the two germline ends. Written as DNA, the CDR3 is TGTGCCAGCAGTACTTTGCGCGGAGGTTCGCGGCAGTACTTC. It encodes CASSTLRGGSRQYF.

V usage is TRBV10-1 and J usage is TRBJ2-1; D unresolved. Trimming took off 5 bases at V and 9 bases at J, with 11 bases between the two ends. Germline V gives CDR1 WNHNN, CDR2 SYGVQD (reference sequence). The CDR3 spans 12 residues. The CDR3 reads CASSLWLGEQFF. CDR3 nucleotide sequence: TGCGCCAGCAGTCTCTGGCTCGGTGAGCAGTTCTTC.

The chain has TRBV6-5 and TRBJ2-7, with unresolved D. V was trimmed by 6 bases and J by 0 bases, leaving 12 bases between them. CDR1 and CDR2 from the germline V gene are MNHEY and SVGAGI. This CDR3 has 14 residues. For the CDR3, the DNA is TGTGCCAGCAGACAAACAGCCAACTCCTACGAGCAGTACTTC. It is translated as CASRQTANSYEQYF.

This chain joins TRBV18 and TRBJ1-4; D call uncertain. Trimming left V 3 bases short and J 8 bases short, with 7 bases between. Germline V gives CDR1 KGHSH, CDR2 LQKENI. The CDR3 runs 12 residues. The DNA of the CDR3 is TGTGCCAGCTCACCCGCGGCGGAAAAACTGTTTTTT. As protein: CASSPAAEKLFF.

The V gene is TRBV27, the J gene TRBJ1-5; D perhaps matches TRBD1 (5 bases). V gave up 1 base and J gave up 4 bases, with 8 bases separating them. CDR3 size: 14 residues. Germline CDR1 and CDR2: MNHEY and SMNVEV (reference sequence). The CDR3 protein is CASSLLGANQPQHF. CDR3 bases: TGTGCCAGCAGTTTATTAGGGGCAAATCAGCCCCAGCATTTT.

The V and J genes are TRBV28 and TRBJ2-7, with D perhaps matching TRBD1 or TRBD2 (5 bases each). CDR1 is MDHEN, CDR2 SYDVKM, per germline. CDR3 length: 13 residues. Trimming removed 6 bases from V and 3 bases from J, with 12 bases in between. In DNA form, the CDR3 reads TGTGCCAGCAGCCAGGGACCGTTCTACGAGCAGTACTTC. As protein: CASSQGPFYEQYF.

The rearrangement joins TRBV5-1 to TRBJ1-1; perhaps TRBD1 as D (6 bases). CDR3 length: 15 amino acids. The V end lost 4 bases, the J end lost 3 bases, and 16 bases lay between the germline ends. CDR1 SGHRS and CDR2 YFSETQ come from the germline V gene. CDR3 sequence: CASSIVAEGDTEAFF. The CDR3 DNA sequence: TGCGCCAGCAGCATTGTGGCGGAGGGGGACACTGAAGCTTTCTTT. Using reference TRBV5-1 and TRBJ1-1 for the parts outside the CDR3, the full variable domain is KAGVTQTPRYLIKTRGQQVTLSCSPISGHRSVSWYQQTPGQGLQFLFEYFSETQRNKGNFPGRFSGRQFSNSRSEMNVSTLELGDSALYLCASSIVAEGDTEAFFGQGTRLTVV.

The chain uses TRBV9 and TRBJ2-3; D perhaps matches TRBD1 (7 bases). Trimming took off 4 bases at V and 2 bases at J, with 26 bases between the two ends. Germline V lookup: CDR1 SGDLS, CDR2 YYNGEE. The CDR3 length is 19 residues. As DNA, the CDR3 is TGTGCCAGCAGCCCCGACAGGGTCGGAGGGAAGGTCCACACAGATACGCAGTATTTT. It is translated as CASSPDRVGGKVHTDTQYF.

The genes are TRBV28 and TRBJ2-2; D gene ambiguous. The CDR3 covers 16 residues. Germline CDR1 MDHEN, CDR2 SYDVKM. Deletions cut 5 bases from V and 0 bases from J, with 13 bases between. This chain's CDR3 is CASSRYRAANTGELFF. In DNA form, the CDR3 reads TGTGCCAGCAGTCGATACCGGGCCGCGAACACCGGGGAGCTGTTTTTT. Using reference TRBV28 and TRBJ2-2 for the parts outside the CDR3, the full variable domain is DVKVTQSSRYLVKRTGEKVFLECVQDMDHENMFWYRQDPGLGLRLIYFSYDVKMKEKGDIPEGYSVSREKKERFSLILESASTNQTSMYLCASSRYRAANTGELFFGEGSRLTVL.

The rearrangement uses TRBV7-2 and TRBJ2-3; no clear D gene. The CDR3 length is 12 residues. V shed 8 bases and J shed 3 bases, with 9 bases lying between them. Germline assignment: CDR1 SGHTA and CDR2 FQGNSA. CDR3 loop: CASRWKTDTQYF. The CDR3 DNA reads as TGTGCCAGCCGTTGGAAGACAGATACGCAGTATTTT.

The chain employs TRBV4-3 and TRBJ1-2; TRBD1 agrees at 8 bases. The CDR3 runs to 15 residues. After removal of 2 bases from V and 3 bases from J, the junction contained 5 bases not matched to a gene. CDR1 is LGHNA, CDR2 YSLEER, per germline. The CDR3 spells CASSQHPGGDYGYTF. The DNA for the CDR3 is TGCGCCAGCAGCCAACACCCAGGGGGCGACTATGGCTACACCTTC.

This chain links TRBV7-8 with TRBJ2-5, with a weak D call TRBD2 (5 bases). The germline V gene has CDR1 SGHVS and CDR2 FQNEAQ. Trimming shortened V by 5 bases and J by 7 bases, and 17 bases separated the two germline ends. This CDR3 has 14 amino acids. The CDR3 nucleotides are TGTGCCAGCAGCCCAACCTCCAGAGAGGGGACCCAGTACTTC. This sequence encodes CASSPTSREGTQYF. The whole variable domain, remainder taken from reference TRBV7-8 and TRBJ2-5, is GAGVSQSPRYKVAKRGQDVALRCDPISGHVSLFWYQQALGQGPEFLTYFQNEAQLDKSGLPSDRFFAERPEGSVSTLKIQRTQQEDSAVYLCASSPTSREGTQYFGPGTRLLVL.

V is TRBV5-1 and J is TRBJ2-5; possible D gene TRBD2, 5 bases. This CDR3 has 14 residues. Germline V CDR1 and CDR2: SGHRS, YFSETQ. V shed 3 bases and J shed 5 bases, with 14 bases lying between them. Here the CDR3 reads CASSWERSSETQYF. The CDR3 DNA reads as TGCGCCAGCAGCTGGGAGAGGTCTTCCGAGACCCAGTACTTC.

The chain employs TRBV5-1 and TRBJ2-7; TRBD1 is a possible D gene (5 bases). Germline V lookup: CDR1 SGHRS, CDR2 YFSETQ. V shed 2 bases and J shed 3 bases, with 12 bases lying between them. CDR3 length: 14 amino acids. The CDR3 loop is CASSFRERVYEQYF. The CDR3 region has the DNA TGCGCCAGCAGCTTCAGGGAACGGGTCTACGAGCAGTACTTC.

V is TRBV7-2 and J is TRBJ1-2; D unclear. Germline V gene lookup returns CDR1 SGHTA and CDR2 FQGNSA. The CDR3 spans 14 residues. V was pared by 1 base and J by 3 bases, with 9 bases between. DNA for the CDR3: TGTGCCAGCAGCTTAGGTGGGTCATACTATGGCTACACCTTC. Residues: CASSLGGSYYGYTF.

J is TRBJ2-7 and V is TRBV28, with a weak D call TRBD1 (6 bases). CDR3 length: 15 residues. V shed 2 bases and J shed 0 bases, with 11 bases lying between them. CDR1 and CDR2 (germline): MDHEN, SYDVKM. The CDR3: CASSLLAGASYEQYF. The CDR3, as DNA: TGTGCCAGCAGTTTACTAGCAGGGGCCTCCTACGAGCAGTACTTC.

This chain connects TRBV7-2 to TRBJ2-3; D is unclear. The germline gives CDR1 SGHTA, CDR2 FQGNSA. V was clipped by 3 bases and J by 6 bases, with 7 bases between them. There are 12 residues in the CDR3. CDR3 nucleotide sequence: TGTGCCAGCAGCTTTCGCCGGGATACGCAGTATTTT. Amino acid sequence: CASSFRRDTQYF.

The V and J genes are TRBV4-3 and TRBJ2-7; D possibly corresponds to TRBD1 (5 bases). V gave up 3 bases and J gave up 3 bases, with 15 bases separating them. This CDR3 contains 15 residues. Per germline, CDR1 LGHNA and CDR2 YSLEER. In DNA, the CDR3 is TGCGCCAGCAGCCAGAGGACAACAGCTTTCTACGAGCAGTACTTC. It specifies CASSQRTTAFYEQYF.

This chain's CDR3 is CASSLVVGGYGYTF. CDR3 DNA sequence: TGTGCCAGCAGCTTAGTAGTAGGGGGATATGGCTACACCTTC. The V and J genes are TRBV7-8 and TRBJ1-2, with D maybe TRBD1 (6 bases). The CDR3 runs 14 residues. Germline V gene data show CDR1 as SGHVS and CDR2 as FQNEAQ. The V end was cut by 1 base, the J end by 5 bases, with 11 bases between.

V is TRBV5-4 and J is TRBJ1-5, with unresolved D. The V end lost 7 bases, the J end lost 9 bases, and 26 bases lay between the germline ends. Germline V gene lookup returns CDR1 SGHNT and CDR2 YYREEE (reference sequence). The CDR3 totals 16 residues. For the CDR3, the DNA is TGTGCCAGCCAAAGCTTCGAACGGAAGTCCCATCCGCCCCAGCATTTT. This translates into CASQSFERKSHPPQHF.